These 25 T cell receptor beta chains were all obtained from the same sample, sequenced in a study of T cells in Graves' hyperthyroidism and ophthalmopathy. What was amplified from RNA transcripts were TCR beta CDR3 regions. First-round RT-PCR targeting the TCR CDR3 was performed with the HTBI primer set. One entry per CDR3 protein, called by TCRdb with MiXCR from the multiplex PCR reads. The profile covers a few hundred thousand distinct CDR3 sequences, with around 46% appearing a single time and roughly 20% taken by the ten largest. The sample was peripheral blood or thyroid tissue (not recorded which). All receptors come from an adult woman with Graves' disease, either hyperthyroidism or ophthalmopathy (not recorded which).

In its sample, this clonotype was seen once. This rearrangement joins TRBV13 to TRBJ2-5, with 7 bases matching TRBD1. The CDR3 is 15 amino acids. With 6 bases clipped from V and 3 bases from J, the junction kept 10 bases outside the gene matches. From germline, CDR1 is PRHDT and CDR2 FYEKMQ (reference sequence). The chain's CDR3 is CASSFPRDREETQYF. The DNA of the CDR3 is TGTGCCAGCAGTTTTCCCCGGGACAGAGAAGAGACCCAGTACTTC.

With respect to this clonotype: The junction shows a germline mismatch at one end, possibly a read error. This sequence joins TRBV19 and TRBJ2-6, with a weak D call TRBD2 (7 bases). Germline CDR1 LNHDA, CDR2 SQIVND (reference sequence). The CDR3 loop spans 12 amino acids. CDR3 in amino acids: CASGGAHRTEAF. The CDR3 coding sequence is TGTGCCAGTGGGGGGGCTCATCGAACTGAAGCTTTC.

The CDR3 sequence: CAISEDTEAQETQYF. DNA for the CDR3: TGTGCCATCAGTGAGGATACTGAAGCTCAAGAGACCCAGTACTTC. The chain couples TRBV10-3 to TRBJ2-5; D not resolved. Germline CDR1 is ENHRY and CDR2 is SYGVKD. The germline V and J ends were trimmed by 2 bases and 2 bases, with 12 bases remaining between them. The CDR3 covers 15 residues.

In its sample, this clonotype was seen many times. The V call is TRBV11-2, the J call TRBJ1-1; D unclear. CDR1 and CDR2 from the germline V gene are SGHAT and FQNNGV. The ends were cut back, 5 bases at V and 8 bases at J, with 12 bases in the middle. The CDR3 spans 12 residues. The CDR3 loop reads CASSLGELEAFF. The CDR3 bases are TGTGCCAGCAGCCTCGGGGAGTTAGAAGCTTTCTTT.

Concerning this clonotype itself: One end of the junction fails to match germline, which may point to a read error. The chain couples TRBV9 to TRBJ2-2; weak D call: TRBD2 (5 bases). Germline CDR1 and CDR2: SGDLS and YYNGEE. The CDR3 extends over 12 amino acids. CDR3 region: CASSTHTGELFF. DNA of the CDR3: TGTGCCAGCAGCACCCACACCGGGGAGCTGTTCTTT.

The chain combines TRBV11-2 with TRBJ2-7, with TRBD2 matching over 8 bases. Looked up from germline, CDR1 is SGHAT and CDR2 is FQNNGV. The V segment lost 4 bases and the J segment 5 bases; nucleotides outside the gene matches: 7. The CDR3 has 14 residues. As DNA, the CDR3 is TGTGCCAGCAGCTCCAGCGGGAGAGTCAACGAGCAGTACTTC. Translating gives CASSSSGRVNEQYF.

The chain has TRBV5-5 and TRBJ2-6; no clear D gene. Germline CDR1 reads SGHKS; CDR2 reads YYEKEE (reference sequence). Trimming took off 4 bases at V and 13 bases at J, with 3 bases between the two ends. The CDR3 is 9 amino acids. The CDR3 here is CASSQVLTF. CDR3 DNA: TGTGCCAGCAGCCAAGTCCTGACTTTC.

This chain links TRBV5-1 with TRBJ2-7; 9 positions match TRBD1. This CDR3 contains 15 residues. In germline, CDR1 is SGHRS, CDR2 YFSETQ. V was clipped by 1 base and J by 7 bases; unmatched bases: 9. CDR3 nucleotide sequence: TGCGCCAGCAGCTTGACAGGGACAGGGTTCGAAGAGCAGTACTTC. It codes for CASSLTGTGFEEQYF.

The chain has TRBV11-1 and TRBJ2-3; D possibly corresponds to TRBD2 (6 bases). The V gene lost 5 bases and the J gene lost 5 bases, with 17 bases spanning the gap. CDR3 size: 15 residues. Germline CDR1 is SGHAT and CDR2 is FQDESV (reference sequence). CDR3 nucleotides: TGTGCCAGCAGCACCGGGGAGGCCAACAGAGATACGCAGTATTTT. Translated, it gives CASSTGEANRDTQYF.

Remarks on this clonotype: Because it lacks the conserved phenylalanine or tryptophan at the end, this CDR3 is likely a read error. It is unclear where the CDR3 begins or ends on the DNA, so no DNA is shown, and the CDR3 is as TCRdb lists it. The J gene is TRBJ2-6, the V gene TRBV19. Counting both end residues, the CDR3 totals 10 amino acids. In germline, CDR1 is LNHDA, CDR2 SQIVND (reference sequence). This CDR3 reads CASSNLALNT.

In its sample, this clonotype was seen a few times. The CDR3 region has the DNA TGTGCCAGCAAGGGGGACAGCAACCTGGGGAATGGCTACACCTTC. Translation gives CASKGDSNLGNGYTF. The rearrangement links TRBV2 to TRBJ1-2; 7 bases align to TRBD1. Germline trimming cut 7 bases from V and 6 bases from J; bases unmatched to any gene: 14. Germline V lookup: CDR1 SNHLY, CDR2 FYNNEI. CDR3 size: 15 residues.

The V gene is TRBV29-1, the J gene TRBJ2-5; 11 positions match TRBD2. The CDR3 extends over 17 amino acids. V lost 7 bases and J lost 5; bases outside the gene matches: 18. CDR1 SQVTM and CDR2 ANQGSEA come from the germline V gene. The CDR3 loop reads CSATHTGASGRRETQYF. DNA for the CDR3: TGCAGCGCGACTCACACGGGGGCTAGCGGGAGGAGGGAGACCCAGTACTTC.

V gene TRBV19 combines with J gene TRBJ2-3; 10 nucleotides match TRBD2. V lost 8 bases to trimming and J lost 5 bases; unmatched junction nucleotides: 13. The CDR3 extends over 16 amino acids. Germline CDR1 and CDR2: LNHDA and SQIVND (reference sequence). The CDR3 region has the DNA TGTGCCAGTGCACACGCCGGGACTAGCGCGATAGATACGCAGTATTTT. Its protein is CASAHAGTSAIDTQYF.

The chain employs TRBV11-2 and TRBJ1-1; D is uncertain. The germline gives CDR1 SGHAT, CDR2 FQNNGV. V lost 9 bases and J lost 4, with 9 bases in between. The CDR3 has 11 residues. CDR3 loop: CASRAGTEAFF. The CDR3 nucleotides are TGTGCCAGTCGGGCGGGCACTGAAGCTTTCTTT. Based on the CDR3 plus reference TRBV11-2 and TRBJ1-1, the full variable domain is EAGVAQSPRYKIIEKRQSVAFWCNPISGHATLYWYQQILGQGPKLLIQFQNNGVVDDSQLPKDRFSAERLKGVDSTLKIQPAKLEDSAVYLCASRAGTEAFFGQGTRLTVV.

This clonotype was observed a handful of times. V gene TRBV12-3 or TRBV12-4 combines with J gene TRBJ1-2; the D is unclear. This CDR3 is 12 amino acids long. Trimming removed 5 bases at V and 5 bases at J, with 9 bases between. The CDR3 sequence is CASSETRYGYTF. The DNA of the CDR3 is TGTGCCAGCAGTGAGACACGTTATGGCTACACCTTC.

The chain employs TRBV19 and TRBJ2-5, with D possibly matching TRBD1 (5 bases). The germline V gene has CDR1 LNHDA and CDR2 SQIVND (reference sequence). The CDR3 is 17 residues long. The V end lost 9 bases, the J end lost 4 bases, and 27 bases lay between the germline ends. CDR3 in DNA: TGTGCCAGCAGCCCAGCTGCACCGGACAAAACGAGAGAGACCCAGTACTTC. Its translation is CASSPAAPDKTRETQYF.

The chain uses TRBV2 and TRBJ1-2; possible D gene TRBD1, 6 bases. The CDR3 has 11 amino acids. From germline, CDR1 is SNHLY and CDR2 FYNNEI. V gave up 4 bases and J gave up 8 bases, with 8 bases separating them. DNA for the CDR3: TGTGCCAGCAGTGCAGGACAGGGCTACACCTTC. This codes for CASSAGQGYTF.

In its sample, this clonotype was seen a few times. V gene TRBV9 combines with J gene TRBJ1-1; a possible D gene is TRBD1 (5 bases). Trimming stripped 0 bases from V and 6 bases from J, with 9 bases between. Germline assignment: CDR1 SGDLS and CDR2 YYNGEE. This CDR3 region has 13 residues. CDR3 amino acids: CASSVGEGPEAFF. The CDR3 DNA follows: TGTGCCAGCAGCGTAGGGGAGGGACCTGAAGCTTTCTTT. The whole variable domain, remainder taken from reference TRBV9 and TRBJ1-1, is DSGVTQTPKHLITATGQRVTLRCSPRSGDLSVYWYQQSLDQGLQFLIQYYNGEERAKGNILERFSAQQFPDLHSELNLSSLELGDSALYFCASSVGEGPEAFFGQGTRLTVV.

The chain recombines TRBV11-2 with TRBJ2-2; TRBD1 is a possible D gene (5 bases). CDR1 and CDR2 from the germline V gene are SGHAT and FQNNGV. The CDR3 is 16 amino acids. The V and J ends lost 3 bases and 0 bases respectively, with 11 bases between them. The CDR3 nucleotides are TGTGCCAGCAGCTTGGATTGGACACCGAACACCGGGGAGCTGTTTTTT. Residues: CASSLDWTPNTGELFF.

This sequence joins TRBV9 and TRBJ2-5, with D possibly TRBD1 on 5 matching bases. V lost 0 bases, J lost 7 bases, and 13 bases lay in between. Looked up from germline, CDR1 is SGDLS and CDR2 is YYNGEE. This CDR3 spans 14 amino acids. CDR3 region: CASSVESRAGTQYF. CDR3 in DNA: TGTGCCAGCAGCGTAGAGTCCAGGGCAGGGACCCAGTACTTC.

The sample holds one count of this clonotype. With a much larger clone just one base away, this may be a read error. The chain links TRBV28 to TRBJ1-2, with 7 nucleotides matching TRBD1. The CDR3 consists of 15 residues. The V gene's germline CDR1 is MDHEN and CDR2 SYDVKM. CDR3 bases: TGTGCCAGCAGTAGGACGGGACAGCTATACTATGGCCACACCTTC. Its protein is CASSRTGQLYYGHTF.

This clonotype has a single count. This chain links TRBV15 with TRBJ1-5; D is unclear. The CDR3 sequence is 13 residues long. Trimming left V 5 bases short and J 9 bases short, with 14 bases between. CDR1 and CDR2 (germline): LNHNV, YYDKDF (reference sequence). CDR3: CATSQDSRAPQHF. The CDR3 coding sequence is TGTGCCACCAGCCAAGATTCACGAGCGCCCCAGCATTTT.

This clonotype was counted ten times or more. At one boundary the junction diverges from the germline segment, which might be a read error. The V gene is TRBV6-5, the J gene TRBJ1-1, with 7 nucleotides matching TRBD1. The CDR3 contains 18 residues. In germline, CDR1 is MNHEY, CDR2 SVGAGI. This CDR3 reads CASSTKTGFFGVNAEAFF. The CDR3, as DNA: TGTGCCAGCAGTACAAAGACAGGGTTTTTCGGAGTGAACGCTGAAGCTTTCTTT.

Comment on this clonotype: This sequence may be a read error, since a much larger clone differs from it by one base. This chain joins TRBV7-9 and TRBJ1-1; D possibly corresponds to TRBD1 (6 bases). CDR3 size: 16 residues. Germline loops: CDR1 SEHNR, CDR2 FQNEAQ (reference sequence). The CDR3 region has the DNA TGTGCCGGCAGCTTAGGGTCCGGGACAAGGGACACTGAAGCTTTCTTT. Translated, it gives CAGSLGSGTRDTEAFF. Full variable domain (rest looked up from reference TRBV7-9 and TRBJ1-1): DTGVSQNPRHKITKRGQNVTFRCDPISEHNRLYWYRQTLGQGPEFLTYFQNEAQLEKSRLLSDRFSAERPKGSFSTLEIQRTEQGDSAMYLCAGSLGSGTRDTEAFFGQGTRLTVV.

This clonotype came up a few times. This could be a read error, since a much larger clone is one nucleotide away. V is TRBV9 and J is TRBJ2-2, with D tentatively TRBD2 (5 bases). There are 12 residues in the CDR3. The germline V gene has CDR1 SGDLS and CDR2 YYNGEE. The CDR3 here is CASSVVTGELSF. The CDR3 DNA reads TGTGCCAGCAGCGTAGTAACCGGGGAGCTGTCTTTT.